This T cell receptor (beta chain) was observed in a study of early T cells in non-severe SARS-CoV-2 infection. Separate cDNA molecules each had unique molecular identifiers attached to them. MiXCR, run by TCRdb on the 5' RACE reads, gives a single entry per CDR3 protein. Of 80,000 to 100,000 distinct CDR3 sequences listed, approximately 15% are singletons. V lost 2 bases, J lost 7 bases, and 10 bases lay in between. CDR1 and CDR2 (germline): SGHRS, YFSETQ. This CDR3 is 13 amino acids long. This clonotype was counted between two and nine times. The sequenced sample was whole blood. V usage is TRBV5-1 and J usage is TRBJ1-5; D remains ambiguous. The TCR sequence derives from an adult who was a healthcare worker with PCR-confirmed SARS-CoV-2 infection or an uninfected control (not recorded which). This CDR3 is CASSLVAGQPQHF. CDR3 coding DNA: TGCGCCAGCAGCTTAGTTGCCGGGCAGCCCCAGCATTTT. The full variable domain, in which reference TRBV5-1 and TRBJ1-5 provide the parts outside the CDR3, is KAGVTQTPRYLIKTRGQQVTLSCSPISGHRSVSWYQQTPGQGLQFLFEYFSETQRNKGNFPGRFSGRQFSNSRSEMNVSTLELGDSALYLCASSLVAGQPQHFGDGTRLSIL.